One and the same sample provided the 21 T cell receptor beta chains below, sequenced in a study of blood T cell repertoires in COVID-19. Measured with immunoSEQ multiplex PCR; TCRdb has only the in-frame clones, and not every one. The table records some 130,000 clones, approximately 86% of them present only once. Material for sequencing was peripheral blood. The origin of the receptors is a woman aged 70-85 years with COVID-19, enrolled during active disease.

The CDR3 here is CASSQSSYRGSGYTF. The DNA of the CDR3 is TGTGCCAGCAGCCAATCGTCGTACAGGGGATCTGGCTACACCTTC. The V and J genes are TRBV16 and TRBJ1-2; TRBD1 agrees at 7 bases. The CDR3 spans 15 residues. The V segment lost 0 bases and the J segment 7 bases; nucleotides outside the gene matches: 8. Germline V gene lookup returns CDR1 KGHSY and CDR2 FQNENV. The variable domain in full, completed from reference TRBV16 and TRBJ1-2, reads GEEVAQTPKHLVRGEGQKAKLYCAPIKGHSYVFWYQQVLKNEFKFLISFQNENVFDETGMPKERFSAKCLPNSPCSLEIQATKLEDSAVYFCASSQSSYRGSGYTFGSGTRLTVV.

The chain links TRBV6-5 to TRBJ2-2, with 9 bases aligning to TRBD2. The V and J ends lost 5 bases and 1 base, in that order; junction bases with no gene match: 2. CDR3 length: 15 amino acids. Germline loops: CDR1 MNHEY, CDR2 SVGAGI. The CDR3 spells CASSSSGGNTGELFF. In DNA form, the CDR3 reads TGTGCCAGCAGTAGTAGCGGGGGGAACACCGGGGAGCTGTTTTTT.

The chain recombines TRBV9 with TRBJ1-3, with 9 nucleotides matching TRBD1. The junction had 5 bases not matched to a gene; V was cut back by 0 bases and J by 4 bases. The CDR3 is made up of 16 amino acids. Germline V lookup: CDR1 SGDLS, CDR2 YYNGEE. The CDR3 is CASSVEGQGKGNTIYF. The CDR3 DNA follows: TGTGCCAGCAGCGTAGAAGGACAGGGGAAAGGAAACACCATATATTTT.

V gene TRBV30 combines with J gene TRBJ1-1; the D gene is possibly TRBD1 (5 bases). V lost 2 bases, J lost 1 base, and 11 bases lay in between. CDR3 length equals 14 residues. The germline CDR1 and CDR2 sequences are GTSNPN and SVGIG (reference sequence). The CDR3 is CAWSRGGQNTEAFF. CDR3 nucleotides: TGTGCCTGGAGTAGGGGCGGTCAGAACACTGAAGCTTTCTTT.

The J gene is TRBJ1-6, the V gene TRBV19, with 8 bases identical to TRBD1. The CDR3 length is 15 residues. V gave up 5 bases and J gave up 4 bases; unmatched junction bases: 4. Germline loops: CDR1 LNHDA, CDR2 SQIVND (reference sequence). The CDR3 region has the DNA TGTGCCAGTAGTGGGACAGGAGGATATAATTCACCCCTCCACTTT. Its protein is CASSGTGGYNSPLHF.

The chain has TRBV5-1 and TRBJ2-7, with 7 bases lining up with TRBD1. The CDR3 has 14 amino acids. Germline values: CDR1 SGHRS, CDR2 YFSETQ. V trimming: 4 bases; J trimming: 3 bases; junction bases outside the gene matches: 7. CDR3: CASSRATGDYEQYF. The CDR3 DNA reads as TGCGCCAGCAGCCGAGCCACAGGGGACTACGAGCAGTACTTC. Based on the CDR3 plus reference TRBV5-1 and TRBJ2-7, the full variable domain is KAGVTQTPRYLIKTRGQQVTLSCSPISGHRSVSWYQQTPGQGLQFLFEYFSETQRNKGNFPGRFSGRQFSNSRSEMNVSTLELGDSALYLCASSRATGDYEQYFGPGTRLTVT.

In DNA form, the CDR3 reads TGTGCCAGCAGCCAAACAGTGTCTCAGCCCCAGCATTTT. Amino acids: CASSQTVSQPQHF. V and J are TRBV3-1 (or the pseudogene TRBV3-2) and TRBJ1-5; D gene unclear. The CDR3 totals 13 residues. Germline V CDR1 and CDR2: LGHDT, YNNKEL (reference sequence). V lost 2 bases, J lost 6 bases, and 8 bases lay in between.

CDR3 sequence (DNA): TGTGCCTGGACCCCCGGGACAGAGGATGAAAAACTGTTTTTT. Amino acids: CAWTPGTEDEKLFF. This chain links TRBV30 with TRBJ1-4; 7 nucleotides match TRBD1. Per the germline V gene, CDR1 is GTSNPN and CDR2 is SVGIG (reference sequence). With V trimmed by 4 bases and J by 6 bases, 8 bases remained unmatched. The CDR3 has 14 amino acids.

The V gene is TRBV24-1, the J gene TRBJ1-1, with a weak D call TRBD1 (5 bases). CDR1 and CDR2 from the germline V gene are KGHDR and SFDVKD. The CDR3 covers 15 residues. V lost 4 bases and J 1 base, leaving 12 bases between the germline ends. CDR3 in DNA: TGTGCCACCAGTGAGGACAAGGACGGGAACACTGAAGCTTTCTTT. It encodes CATSEDKDGNTEAFF.

This clone was seen only once. The rearrangement uses TRBV28 and TRBJ2-5; 13 nucleotides line up with TRBD2. CDR3 length: 17 residues. Germline V lookup: CDR1 MDHEN, CDR2 SYDVKM. With V trimmed by 5 bases and J by 1 base, 7 bases remained unmatched. The CDR3: CASSAPGLAGPQETQYF. In DNA form, the CDR3 reads TGTGCCAGCAGTGCGCCGGGACTAGCGGGGCCCCAAGAGACCCAGTACTTC.

The chain links TRBV7-8 to TRBJ2-2; 10 positions match TRBD1. Germline assignment: CDR1 SGHVS and CDR2 FQNEAQ. Trimming removed 4 bases from V and 6 bases from J; junction bases left unmatched: 5. The CDR3 covers 15 residues. The CDR3 loop reads CASSSGTGVAGELFF. The CDR3 DNA follows: TGTGCCAGCAGCTCCGGGACAGGGGTGGCCGGGGAGCTGTTTTTT. The full variable domain, completed using reference TRBV7-8 and TRBJ2-2, is GAGVSQSPRYKVAKRGQDVALRCDPISGHVSLFWYQQALGQGPEFLTYFQNEAQLDKSGLPSDRFFAERPEGSVSTLKIQRTQQEDSAVYLCASSSGTGVAGELFFGEGSRLTVL.

The rearrangement joins TRBV5-1 to TRBJ2-3; weak D call: TRBD1 (6 bases). The CDR3 extends over 15 amino acids. The germline V and J ends were trimmed by 0 bases and 3 bases, with 11 bases remaining between them. In germline, CDR1 is SGHRS, CDR2 YFSETQ. The CDR3, as DNA: TGCGCCAGCAGCTTGGTTGCAGGGGCTACAGATACGCAGTATTTT. As protein: CASSLVAGATDTQYF.

The chain links TRBV5-4 to TRBJ1-2; 7 nucleotides line up with TRBD1. Germline trimming cut 5 bases from V and 2 bases from J; bases unmatched to any gene: 6. The CDR3 is 14 residues long. CDR1 SGHNT and CDR2 YYREEE come from the germline V gene (reference sequence). CDR3 in DNA: TGTGCCAGCAGGTCGACAGGGAAAAACTATGGCTACACCTTC. This gives the protein CASRSTGKNYGYTF.

The chain carries TRBV28 and TRBJ1-5; D remains ambiguous. CDR3 length: 15 amino acids. The V end lost 2 bases, the J end lost 1 base, and 9 bases lay between the germline ends. Looked up from germline, CDR1 is MDHEN and CDR2 is SYDVKM. CDR3 nucleotides: TGTGCCAGCAGTTTAGTCAGGCCCAGCAATCAGCCCCAGCATTTT. Its translation is CASSLVRPSNQPQHF.

This clone was counted a few times. V is TRBV7-2 and J is TRBJ2-5; the match to TRBD1 covers 8 bases. J lost 0 bases, V lost 6 bases, and 6 bases had no gene match. CDR1 and CDR2 from the germline V gene are SGHTA and FQGNSA. CDR3 length equals 15 residues. In DNA, the CDR3 is TGTGCCAGCAGACCGGACAGGGCGTACCAAGAGACCCAGTACTTC. Residues: CASRPDRAYQETQYF. Using reference TRBV7-2 and TRBJ2-5 for the parts outside the CDR3, the full variable domain is GAGVSQSPSNKVTEKGKDVELRCDPISGHTALYWYRQSLGQGLEFLIYFQGNSAPDKSGLPSDRFSAERTGGSVSTLTIQRTQQEDSAVYLCASRPDRAYQETQYFGPGTRLLVL.

V usage is TRBV15 and J usage is TRBJ1-2; 8 bases agree with TRBD1. The J segment lost 4 bases and the V segment lost 2 bases, leaving 15 bases of the junction unmatched. There are 18 residues in the CDR3. Per the germline V gene, CDR1 is LNHNV and CDR2 is YYDKDF (reference sequence). The CDR3 here is CATSRNAPRGRRGYGYTF. Here the CDR3 DNA reads TGTGCCACCAGCAGAAACGCACCCAGGGGGCGCAGAGGCTATGGCTACACCTTC.

This CDR3 is CASRPPSARSSYNEQFF. CDR3 bases: TGTGCCAGCAGACCCCCTAGCGCCCGCAGCTCCTACAATGAGCAGTTCTTC. This chain connects TRBV7-9 to TRBJ2-1, with D tentatively TRBD2 (6 bases). The CDR3 has 17 residues. Trimming shortened V by 6 bases and J by 0 bases, and 18 bases separated the two germline ends. Germline-derived CDR1 and CDR2 are SEHNR and FQNEAQ (reference sequence).

The rearrangement uses TRBV5-1 and TRBJ2-5; TRBD1 matches 7 bases. The CDR3 runs 14 residues. Germline loops: CDR1 SGHRS, CDR2 YFSETQ. With 4 bases clipped from V and 5 bases from J, the junction kept 8 bases outside the gene matches. The CDR3 spells CASSPATGPETQYF. DNA of the CDR3: TGCGCCAGCAGCCCCGCGACAGGGCCGGAGACCCAGTACTTC.

The V and J genes are TRBV5-6 and TRBJ2-6; D perhaps matches TRBD1 (5 bases). V shed 1 base and J shed 13 bases, with 12 bases lying between them. Looked up from germline, CDR1 is SGHDT and CDR2 is YYEEEE. The CDR3 sequence is 13 residues long. The CDR3 region has the DNA TGTGCCAGCAGCTTGCGGGCTAGGGGAGTCCTGACTTTC. It is translated as CASSLRARGVLTF. The full variable domain, rest sourced from reference TRBV5-6 and TRBJ2-6, is DAGVTQSPTHLIKTRGQQVTLRCSPKSGHDTVSWYQQALGQGPQFIFQYYEEEERQRGNFPDRFSGHQFPNYSSELNVNALLLGDSALYLCASSLRARGVLTFGAGSRLTVL.

The chain uses TRBV15 and TRBJ2-1; D uncertain. Trimming removed 0 bases from V and 12 bases from J, with 12 bases in between. Germline CDR1 LNHNV, CDR2 YYDKDF (reference sequence). This CDR3 comprises 13 residues. The CDR3, as DNA: TGTGCCACCAGCAGAGATGCGGCAGCTGCGCAGTTCTTC. Amino acids: CATSRDAAAAQFF.

The V gene is TRBV16, the J gene TRBJ2-1; 8 bases map to TRBD1. V lost 4 bases, J lost 4 bases, and 3 bases stayed unmatched. The germline CDR1 and CDR2 sequences are KGHSY and FQNENV. The CDR3 length is 14 residues. The CDR3 bases are TGTGCCAGCAGCCCGGACAGGGAGTACAATGAGCAGTTCTTC. It codes for CASSPDREYNEQFF.